A single sample is the source of the 7 T cell receptor beta chains below, sequenced in a study of blood T cells in healthy people across ages. Alongside a J-beta primer mix, a sample-barcoded 5' primer served in a second PCR lasting roughly 7 to 11 cycles. MiXCR, run by TCRdb on the 5' RACE reads, gives a single entry per CDR3 protein. The sample carries around 1.5 million distinct CDR3 sequences, approximately 40% recorded once. The specimen sequenced was blood. The receptors originated from a woman aged 18-29 years in good health.

The CDR3 loop is CASSFQRRTGGYNEQFF. CDR3 nucleotide sequence: TGCGCCAGCAGCTTCCAACGCCGGACAGGGGGCTACAATGAGCAGTTCTTC. This rearrangement joins TRBV5-1 to TRBJ2-1, with 10 bases that match TRBD1. From germline, CDR1 is SGHRS and CDR2 YFSETQ. Unmatched junction bases numbered 8, after V lost 2 bases and J lost 3 bases. The CDR3 has 17 residues.

This clonotype was detected many times. The chain is built from TRBV12-3 or TRBV12-4 and TRBJ1-4; 7 bases align to TRBD1. Trimming at V came to 6 bases and at J to 3 bases, leaving 4 bases not matched to a gene. This CDR3 is built from 14 residues. The CDR3 DNA follows: TGTGCCAGCAGGCCGACAGGGCCTAATGAAAAACTGTTTTTT. It yields the protein CASRPTGPNEKLFF.

This clonotype was seen a few times. The chain is built from TRBV3-1 and TRBJ2-7; 12 nucleotides agree with TRBD2. V shed 4 bases and J 7 bases; nucleotides not matched to a gene: 11. The CDR3 has 16 residues. Germline CDR1 and CDR2: LGHDT and YNNKEL (reference sequence). The CDR3 sequence is CASSRTSGTSRGEQYF. CDR3 nucleotide sequence: TGTGCCAGCAGCCGGACTAGCGGGACGTCTCGGGGTGAGCAGTACTTC.

The chain has TRBV28 and TRBJ1-2; 9 bases align to TRBD1. This CDR3 is 18 amino acids long. V was pared by 6 bases and J by 5 bases, with 19 bases of the junction left unmatched. Germline-derived CDR1 and CDR2 are MDHEN and SYDVKM. The CDR3 here is CASSHPRDRVLDQYGYTF. In nucleotides, the CDR3 is TGTGCCAGCAGCCACCCACGGGACAGGGTATTAGATCAGTATGGCTACACCTTC.

The genes are TRBV6-6 and TRBJ2-1; 7 bases map to TRBD2. The J call is uncertain, as TRBJ2-7 better fits the DNA end. This CDR3 spans 16 amino acids. Germline V gives CDR1 MNHNY, CDR2 SVGAGI (reference sequence). The CDR3 here is CASSKEGLRSYNEQYF. CDR3 bases: TGTGCCAGCAGCAAAGAGGGACTAAGGTCCTACAATGAGCAGTACTTC.

This clonotype was found a few times. V gene TRBV27 combines with J gene TRBJ1-1; possible D gene TRBD1, 6 bases. Per germline, CDR1 MNHEY and CDR2 SMNVEV (reference sequence). V lost 9 bases, J lost 1 base, and 21 bases lay in between. The CDR3 runs to 16 residues. The CDR3 nucleotides read TGTGCCAGTTCCCTAGGGGCCCAGGGACAGAACACTGAAGCTTTCTTT. Translated: CASSLGAQGQNTEAFF.

The chain is built from TRBV7-2 and TRBJ1-4; 8 bases match TRBD1. CDR3 length: 15 residues. Germline CDR1 SGHTA, CDR2 FQGNSA. V dropped 3 bases and J dropped 2; count of bases not matched to a gene: 2. The CDR3 region has the DNA TGTGCCAGCAGCTTCAGGGGGCTGACTAATGAAAAACTGTTTTTT. Translated: CASSFRGLTNEKLFF.